This T cell receptor beta chain was found in a study of shared clonotypes between healthy human individuals. V shed 4 bases and J shed 2 bases, with 13 bases lying between them. Looked up from germline, CDR1 is SGDLS and CDR2 is YYNGEE. The CDR3 runs 14 residues. Only CD45RO-negative cells positively selected for CCR7 counted as naive CD8 cells, so terminally differentiated effector memory CD45RA+ cells were excluded. It was at deep level that the assay was run. Produced via immunoSEQ multiplex PCR; TCRdb's table is partial and in-frame only. The sample lists some 2 million clones; 85% to 95% were seen once.

The V gene is TRBV9, the J gene TRBJ2-7; D tentatively fits TRBD1 or TRBD2 (5 bases each). This sequence originates from a man aged 18 to 30 in good health. Sample: naive CD8+ T cells sorted from blood. Here the CDR3 reads CASSLGTNPYEQYF. CDR3 DNA sequence: TGTGCCAGCAGCTTAGGGACCAACCCCTACGAGCAGTACTTC.